This T cell receptor (beta chain) was observed in a study of siplizumab effects on memory and regulatory T cells. Coculturing of the mixed lymphocyte reaction cells was performed at 37°C for more than five days. Regarding the study as a whole: Only a minority of proliferating CD4+ or CD8+ clones had an assignable naive or memory phenotype, with roughly 80-95% lacking one. Reactions containing siplizumab showed mappable alloreactive CD4+ clones averaging 68.8% Treg-derived, versus around 26% in controls.

Libraries were prepared by immunoSEQ multiplex PCR; TCRdb keeps only in-frame clonotypes and omits some of them. This sample has 18,000 or so clones, with approximately 46% found just once. This clone has just a few counts. Its cognate antigen is unknown. This TCR was sampled from a human donor in good health; the cells came from an allogeneic mixed lymphocyte reaction. Sample: CFSE-low (dividing) CD4+ T cells sorted from an allogeneic mixed lymphocyte reaction.

The CDR3 loop is CASSSQVYEQYF. The CDR3 DNA reads TGTGCCAGCAGTTCACAGGTCTACGAGCAGTACTTC. The rearrangement joins TRBV6-5 to TRBJ2-7; D is perhaps TRBD1 (5 bases). Germline lookup yields CDR1 MNHEY and CDR2 SVGAGI. Trimming took 4 bases from V and 3 from J, leaving 7 bases between them. The CDR3 has 12 amino acids.